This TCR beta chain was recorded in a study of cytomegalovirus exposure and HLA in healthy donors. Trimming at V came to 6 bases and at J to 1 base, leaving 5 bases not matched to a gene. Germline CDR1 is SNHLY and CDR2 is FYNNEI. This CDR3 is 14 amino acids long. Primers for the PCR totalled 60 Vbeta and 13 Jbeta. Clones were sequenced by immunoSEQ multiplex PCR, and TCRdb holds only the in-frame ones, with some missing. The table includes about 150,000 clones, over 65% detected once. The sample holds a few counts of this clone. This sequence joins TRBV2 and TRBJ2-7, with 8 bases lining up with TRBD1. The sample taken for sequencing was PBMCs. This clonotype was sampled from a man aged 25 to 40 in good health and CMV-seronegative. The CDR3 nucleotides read TGTGCCAGCAGCGTCGACAGGGGATCCTACGAGCAGTACTTC. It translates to CASSVDRGSYEQYF.